Detailed here is one T cell receptor beta chain. The sample comes from a study of blood T cell repertoires in COVID-19. In the study overall: The study drew acute and convalescent COVID-19 samples from the United States, Italy and Spain. Sources were T cells, B-cell-depleted T cells, or PBMCs; the material itself was cDNA or gDNA.

Trimming took off 5 bases at V and 6 bases at J, with 16 bases between the two ends. This CDR3 has 15 amino acids. The germline CDR1 and CDR2 sequences are MNHEY and SVGEGT. Per the original methods: Counts of nucleated cells, estimated from reference gene primer amplification, were obtained. TCRdb's table, derived via immunoSEQ multiplex PCR, lists solely in-frame clones and lacks some. That table is the source of V, J and clone size, and D and trimming were worked out from the DNA. The table includes some 45,000 clones, 83% detected once. What was sequenced was peripheral blood. This TCR came from a man older than 75 in a cohort sampled during active COVID-19. The chain has TRBV6-2 or TRBV6-3 and TRBJ2-2, with D perhaps matching TRBD2 (5 bases). DNA of the CDR3: TGTGCCAGCAGTCCCCCCGGGGTGGGATCCGGGGAGCTGTTTTTT. Translation: CASSPPGVGSGELFF.